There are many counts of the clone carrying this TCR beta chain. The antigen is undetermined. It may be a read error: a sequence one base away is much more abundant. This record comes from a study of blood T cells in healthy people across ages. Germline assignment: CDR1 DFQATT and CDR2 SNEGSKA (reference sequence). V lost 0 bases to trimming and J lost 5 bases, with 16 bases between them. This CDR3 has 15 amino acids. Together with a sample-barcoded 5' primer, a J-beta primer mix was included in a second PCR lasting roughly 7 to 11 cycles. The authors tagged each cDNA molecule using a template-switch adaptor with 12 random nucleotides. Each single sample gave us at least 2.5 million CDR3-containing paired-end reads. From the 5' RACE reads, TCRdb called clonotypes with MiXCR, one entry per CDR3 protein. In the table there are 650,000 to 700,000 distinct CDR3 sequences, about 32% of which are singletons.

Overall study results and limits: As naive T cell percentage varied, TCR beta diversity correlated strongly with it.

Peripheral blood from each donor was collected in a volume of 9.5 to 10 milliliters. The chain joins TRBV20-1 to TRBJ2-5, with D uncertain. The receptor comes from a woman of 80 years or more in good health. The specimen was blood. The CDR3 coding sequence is TGCAGTGCTAGAGAGGGAATGGACCTGCGCGAGACCCAGTACTTC. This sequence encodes CSAREGMDLRETQYF.